This TCR beta chain was recovered during a study of T cell responses to AZD1222 COVID-19 vaccine. Profiled with immunoSEQ multiplex PCR; TCRdb holds only in-frame clones, not every one. The profile shows about 100,000 clones, approximately 89% of them singletons. Material: peripheral blood, obtained 28 days after the second AZD1222 dose. The source of this sequence is an adult who received the AZD1222 COVID-19 vaccine.

CDR3 in DNA: TGTGCCAGCACCGACAGGTTCGGCACAGATACGCAGTATTTT. Translated, it gives CASTDRFGTDTQYF. This chain links TRBV2 with TRBJ2-3; weak D call: TRBD1 (6 bases). There are 14 residues in the CDR3. Trimming pared 7 bases from V and 1 base from J, leaving 12 bases between. Germline V gives CDR1 SNHLY, CDR2 FYNNEI. Drawing the rest from reference TRBV2 and TRBJ2-3, the complete variable domain is EPEVTQTPSHQVTQMGQEVILRCVPISNHLYFYWYRQILGQKVEFLVSFYNNEISEKSEIFDDQFSVERPDGSNFTLKIRSTKLEDSAMYFCASTDRFGTDTQYFGPGTRLTVL.